This T cell receptor (beta chain) is drawn from a study of blood T cell repertoires in COVID-19. Study at large: Both acute and convalescent COVID-19 samples were obtained from the United States, Italy and Spain. The cDNA or gDNA used as material had been derived from T cells, B-cell-depleted T cells, or PBMCs.

This clone was detected once. Per the original data handling: Reference gene primers were amplified, and this amplification served to estimate nucleated cell counts. Sequenced by immunoSEQ multiplex PCR; TCRdb stores in-frame clones only, minus some. V and J calls and clone size are given by that table; D and trimming were obtained from the DNA. The sample contains about 180,000 clones, roughly 82% of which appear only once. The CDR3 extends over 16 amino acids. Germline loops: CDR1 LGHDT, CDR2 YNNKEL (reference sequence). V dropped 4 bases and J dropped 10; count of bases not matched to a gene: 14. This TCR came from a woman in her 70s with acute or convalescent COVID-19. The genes are TRBV3-1 (or the pseudogene TRBV3-2) and TRBJ2-1; 9 bases agree with TRBD2. The sequencing sample was made of peripheral blood. The CDR3 region is CASSPPGAGGPWEQFF. The CDR3 nucleotides read TGTGCCAGCAGCCCCCCGGGGGCGGGGGGGCCTTGGGAGCAGTTCTTC.